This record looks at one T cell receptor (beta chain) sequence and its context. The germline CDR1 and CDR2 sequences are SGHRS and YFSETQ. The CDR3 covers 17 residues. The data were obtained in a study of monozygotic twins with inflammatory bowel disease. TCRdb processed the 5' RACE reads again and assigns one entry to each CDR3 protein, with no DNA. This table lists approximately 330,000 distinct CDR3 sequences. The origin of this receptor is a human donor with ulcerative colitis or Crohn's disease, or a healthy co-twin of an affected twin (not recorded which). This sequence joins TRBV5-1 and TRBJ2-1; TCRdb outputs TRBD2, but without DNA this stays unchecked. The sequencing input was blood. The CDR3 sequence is CASSLATSGGIYNEQFF.